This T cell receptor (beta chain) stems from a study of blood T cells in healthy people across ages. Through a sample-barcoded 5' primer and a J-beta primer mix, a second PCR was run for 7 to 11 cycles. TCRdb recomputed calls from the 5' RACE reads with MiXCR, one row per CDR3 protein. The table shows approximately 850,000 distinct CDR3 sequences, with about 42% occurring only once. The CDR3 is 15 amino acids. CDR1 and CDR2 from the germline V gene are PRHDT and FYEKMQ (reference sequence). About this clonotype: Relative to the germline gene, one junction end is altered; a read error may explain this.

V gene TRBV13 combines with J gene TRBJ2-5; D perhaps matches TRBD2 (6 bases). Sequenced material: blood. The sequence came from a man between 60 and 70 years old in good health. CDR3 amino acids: CASSVERVPQEAQYF. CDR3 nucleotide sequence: TGTGCCAGCAGCGTGGAGCGGGTCCCCCAAGAGGCCCAGTACTTC.